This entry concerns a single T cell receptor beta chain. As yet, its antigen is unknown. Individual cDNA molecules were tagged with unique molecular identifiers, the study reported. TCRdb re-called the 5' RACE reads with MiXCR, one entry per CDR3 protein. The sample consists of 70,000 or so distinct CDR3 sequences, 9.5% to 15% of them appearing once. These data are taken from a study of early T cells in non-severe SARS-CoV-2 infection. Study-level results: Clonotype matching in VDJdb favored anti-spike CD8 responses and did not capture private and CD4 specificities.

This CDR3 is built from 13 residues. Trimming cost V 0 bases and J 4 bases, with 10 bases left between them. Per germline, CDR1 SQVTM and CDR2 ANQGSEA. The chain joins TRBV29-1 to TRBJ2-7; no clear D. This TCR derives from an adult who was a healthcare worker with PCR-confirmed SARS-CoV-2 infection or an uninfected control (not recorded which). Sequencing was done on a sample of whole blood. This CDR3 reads CSVEDPLLYEQYF. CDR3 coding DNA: TGCAGCGTTGAAGACCCACTGCTGTACGAGCAGTACTTC.